This record concerns one TCR beta chain sequence. Its matching antigen is unknown. PCR used 60 Vbeta primers and 13 Jbeta primers. Sequencing used immunoSEQ multiplex PCR; TCRdb keeps in-frame clones, though not all of them. The sample carries roughly 170,000 clones, about 79% recorded once. The germline V and J ends were trimmed by 1 base and 5 bases, with 9 bases remaining between them. The CDR3 spans 15 residues. CDR1 ENHRY and CDR2 SYGVKD come from the germline V gene. The sample comes from a study of cytomegalovirus exposure and HLA in healthy donors. General study results and limits: In a later analysis, DRB1 alleles had the most associated TCRs; HLA-C alleles the fewest. Donors were assumed by presence/absence analyses to have roughly uniform sequencing depth. In a later analysis, approximately 15,000 TCR beta sequences were associated with HLA alleles at 0.05 false discovery rate.

All the people who gave samples were healthy bone marrow donors. This receptor was taken from a female donor in good health and CMV-seronegative. The J gene is TRBJ1-6, the V gene TRBV10-3, with a possible D match to TRBD1 (6 bases). The source material was PBMCs. Written as DNA, the CDR3 is TGTGCCATCAGTGAGTTACGGACAGATAATTCACCCCTCCACTTT. This translates into CAISELRTDNSPLHF.